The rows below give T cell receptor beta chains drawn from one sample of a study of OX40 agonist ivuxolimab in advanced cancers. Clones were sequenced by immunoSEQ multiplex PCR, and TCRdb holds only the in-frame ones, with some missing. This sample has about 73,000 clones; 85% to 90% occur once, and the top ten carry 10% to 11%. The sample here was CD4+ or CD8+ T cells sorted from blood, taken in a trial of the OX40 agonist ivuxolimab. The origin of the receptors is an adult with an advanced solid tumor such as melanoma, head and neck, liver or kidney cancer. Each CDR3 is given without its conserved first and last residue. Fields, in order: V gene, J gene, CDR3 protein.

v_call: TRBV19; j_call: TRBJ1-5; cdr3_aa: ASSLGFEQPQH
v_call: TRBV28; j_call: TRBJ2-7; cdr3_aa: ASSLTSGPRYEQY
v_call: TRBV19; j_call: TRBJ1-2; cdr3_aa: ATYEGLDYGYT
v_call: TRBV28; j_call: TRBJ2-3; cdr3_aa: ASSLVPTDTQY
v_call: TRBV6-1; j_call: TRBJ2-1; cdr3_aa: ASSEEDGYEQF
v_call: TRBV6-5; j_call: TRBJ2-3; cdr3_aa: ATQGLPLDTQY
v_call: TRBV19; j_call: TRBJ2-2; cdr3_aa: ASSIVGGGELF
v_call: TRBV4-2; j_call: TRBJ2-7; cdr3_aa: ASSQGLAGGLYEQY
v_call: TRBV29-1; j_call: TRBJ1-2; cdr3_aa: SVQGTGLYGYT
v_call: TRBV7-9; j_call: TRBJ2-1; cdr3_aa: ASSLAIGSYNEQF
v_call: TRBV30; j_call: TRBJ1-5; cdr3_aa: AWSSQGHQPQH
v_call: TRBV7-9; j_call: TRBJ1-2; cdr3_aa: ASSLAHDGPIYGYT
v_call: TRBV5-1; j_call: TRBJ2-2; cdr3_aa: ASSSVGVAPGELF
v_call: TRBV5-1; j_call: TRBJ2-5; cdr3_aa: ASSPGTLEETQY
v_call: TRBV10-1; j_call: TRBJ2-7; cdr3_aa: ASSERRGPYEQY
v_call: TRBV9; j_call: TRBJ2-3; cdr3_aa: ASSVVPVDTDTQY
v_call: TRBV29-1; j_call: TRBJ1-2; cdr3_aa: SVEAVRGLPNSNYGYT
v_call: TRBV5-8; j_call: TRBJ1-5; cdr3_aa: ASSLLGSNQPQH
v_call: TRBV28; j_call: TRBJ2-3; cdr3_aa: ASSTHTQY
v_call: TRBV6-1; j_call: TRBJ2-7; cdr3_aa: ASRGGLAGNEQY
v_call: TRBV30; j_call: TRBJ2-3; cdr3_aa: AWCLRASGGNTDTQY
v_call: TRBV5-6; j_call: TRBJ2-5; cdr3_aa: ASSLEGLETQY
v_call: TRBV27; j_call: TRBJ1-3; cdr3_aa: ASSLRGSGNTIY
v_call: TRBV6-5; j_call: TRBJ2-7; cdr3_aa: ASKDTGFYEQY
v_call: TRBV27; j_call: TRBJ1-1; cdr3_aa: ASSSTGWAEAF
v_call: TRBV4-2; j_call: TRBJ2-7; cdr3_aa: ASSQESYYEQY
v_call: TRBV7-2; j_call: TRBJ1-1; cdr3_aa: ASSSGIYTEAF
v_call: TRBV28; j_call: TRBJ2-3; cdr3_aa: ASSLYFSGRGTDTQY
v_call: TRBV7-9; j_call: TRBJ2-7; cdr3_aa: ASRGGLRYEQY
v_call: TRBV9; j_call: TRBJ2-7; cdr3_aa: ASSVSGGETYEQY
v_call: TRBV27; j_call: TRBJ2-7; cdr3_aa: ASSLSFGGASYEQY
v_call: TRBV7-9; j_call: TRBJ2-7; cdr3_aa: ASHGDSYEQY
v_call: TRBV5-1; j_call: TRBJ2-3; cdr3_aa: ASSLDRPSTDTQY
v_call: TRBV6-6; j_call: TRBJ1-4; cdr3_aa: ASSLYEANNEKLF
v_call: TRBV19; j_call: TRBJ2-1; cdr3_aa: ASSPWVGGAGLEQF
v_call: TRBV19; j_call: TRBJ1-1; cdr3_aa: ASSIGTVNTEAF
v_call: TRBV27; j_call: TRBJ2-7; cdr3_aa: ASRPSGTSYEQY
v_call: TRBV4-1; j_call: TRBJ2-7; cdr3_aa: ASSQVAGTFYEQY
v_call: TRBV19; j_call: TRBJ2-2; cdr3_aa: ASIPNANTGELF
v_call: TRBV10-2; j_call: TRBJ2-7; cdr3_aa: ASRVPETYEQY
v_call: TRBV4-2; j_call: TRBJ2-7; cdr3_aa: ASSLTETLAGEDEQY
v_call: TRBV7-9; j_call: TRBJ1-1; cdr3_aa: ASSLNKFHTEAF
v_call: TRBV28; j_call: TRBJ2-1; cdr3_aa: ASSPYAGTVYNEQF
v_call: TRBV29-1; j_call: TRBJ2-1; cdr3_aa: STRVHKTSYNEQF
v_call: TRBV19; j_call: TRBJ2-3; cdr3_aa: ASMEFDTQY
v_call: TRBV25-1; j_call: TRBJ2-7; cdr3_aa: ASSESPSSGRSPYEQY
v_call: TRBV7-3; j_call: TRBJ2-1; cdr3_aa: ASGTGPPEF
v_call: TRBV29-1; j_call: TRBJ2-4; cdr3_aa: SVEQGLAKNIQY
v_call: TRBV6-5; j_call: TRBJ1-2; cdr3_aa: ASSLQGSDYGYT
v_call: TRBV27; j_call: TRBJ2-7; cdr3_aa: ASSLFSGENSYEQY
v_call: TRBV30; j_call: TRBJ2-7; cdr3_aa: AWSLTAGYEQY
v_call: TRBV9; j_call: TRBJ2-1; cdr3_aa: ASSVEGTSNNEQF
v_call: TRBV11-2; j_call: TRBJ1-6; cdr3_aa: ASSRGTGGVSPLH
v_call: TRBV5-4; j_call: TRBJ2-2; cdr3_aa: ASSLEGDGTGELF
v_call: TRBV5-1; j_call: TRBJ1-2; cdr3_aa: ASSLGGQSYGYT
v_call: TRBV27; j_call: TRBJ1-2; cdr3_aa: ASSSGTGVGGYT
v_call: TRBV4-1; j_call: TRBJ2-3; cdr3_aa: ASSQHRGSTDTQY
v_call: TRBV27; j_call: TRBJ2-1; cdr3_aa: ASSILAEVGNEQF
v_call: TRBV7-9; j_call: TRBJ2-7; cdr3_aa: ASSHGADYEQY